Given below is one T cell receptor beta chain in context. Per germline, CDR1 KGHDR and CDR2 SFDVKD. V shed 4 bases and J 4 bases; nucleotides not matched to a gene: 11. This CDR3 has 16 residues. This entry is derived from a study of blood T cell repertoires in COVID-19. Profiled with immunoSEQ multiplex PCR; TCRdb holds only in-frame clones, not every one. The sample lists 200,000 or so clones, roughly 88% seen once, with roughly 6% in the top ten. Sequenced material: peripheral blood. The chain recombines TRBV24-1 with TRBJ2-7; 8 bases fit TRBD1. The receptor was derived from a woman in her thirties or forties who had recovered from COVID-19. This CDR3 is CATSDSPGTGPYEQYF. Here the CDR3 DNA reads TGTGCCACCAGTGACAGTCCCGGGACAGGTCCATACGAGCAGTACTTC.